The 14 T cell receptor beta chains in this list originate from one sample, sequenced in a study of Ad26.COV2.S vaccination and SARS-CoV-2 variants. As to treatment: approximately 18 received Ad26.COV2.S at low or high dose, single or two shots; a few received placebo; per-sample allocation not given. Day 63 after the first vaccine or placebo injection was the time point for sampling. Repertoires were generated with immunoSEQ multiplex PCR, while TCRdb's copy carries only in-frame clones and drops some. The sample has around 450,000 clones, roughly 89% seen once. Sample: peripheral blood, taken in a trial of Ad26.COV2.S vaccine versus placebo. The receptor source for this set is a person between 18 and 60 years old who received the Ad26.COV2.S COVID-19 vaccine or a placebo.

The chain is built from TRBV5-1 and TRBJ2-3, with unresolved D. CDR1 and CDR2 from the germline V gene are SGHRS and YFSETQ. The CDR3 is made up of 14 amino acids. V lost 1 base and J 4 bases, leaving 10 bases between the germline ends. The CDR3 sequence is CASSLSSFPDTQYF. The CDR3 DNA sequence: TGCGCCAGCAGCTTGTCTTCTTTCCCAGATACGCAGTATTTT.

The CDR3 sequence is CASSLRVNEQFF. The CDR3 region has the DNA TGTGCCAGCAGTTTAAGGGTTAATGAGCAGTTCTTC. The genes are TRBV12-3 or TRBV12-4 and TRBJ2-1; D not certain. There are 12 residues in the CDR3. V dropped 2 bases and J dropped 7 bases, with 6 bases sitting between them.

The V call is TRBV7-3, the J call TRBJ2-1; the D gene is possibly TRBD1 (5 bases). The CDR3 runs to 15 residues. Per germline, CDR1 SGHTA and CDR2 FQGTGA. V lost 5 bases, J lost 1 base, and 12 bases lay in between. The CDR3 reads CASSAQGNSYNEQFF. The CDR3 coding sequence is TGTGCCAGCAGCGCTCAGGGAAATTCCTACAATGAGCAGTTCTTC.

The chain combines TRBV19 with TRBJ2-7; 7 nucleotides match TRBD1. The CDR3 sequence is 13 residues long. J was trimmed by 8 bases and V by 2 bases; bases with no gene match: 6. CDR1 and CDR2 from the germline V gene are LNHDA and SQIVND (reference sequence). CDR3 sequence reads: CASSITDRLQQYF. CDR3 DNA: TGTGCCAGTAGTATAACGGACAGGTTACAGCAGTACTTC.

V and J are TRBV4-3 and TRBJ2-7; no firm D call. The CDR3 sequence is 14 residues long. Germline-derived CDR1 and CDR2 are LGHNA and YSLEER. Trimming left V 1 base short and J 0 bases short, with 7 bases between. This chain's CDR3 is CASSQGPGSYEQYF. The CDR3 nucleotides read TGCGCCAGCAGCCAAGGCCCTGGCTCCTACGAGCAGTACTTC.

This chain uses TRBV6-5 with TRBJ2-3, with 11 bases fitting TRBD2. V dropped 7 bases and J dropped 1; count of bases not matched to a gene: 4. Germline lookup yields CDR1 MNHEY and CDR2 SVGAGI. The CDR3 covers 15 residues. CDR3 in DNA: TGTGCCAGCACTACGACTAGCGGGGGCACAGATACGCAGTATTTT. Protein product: CASTTTSGGTDTQYF.

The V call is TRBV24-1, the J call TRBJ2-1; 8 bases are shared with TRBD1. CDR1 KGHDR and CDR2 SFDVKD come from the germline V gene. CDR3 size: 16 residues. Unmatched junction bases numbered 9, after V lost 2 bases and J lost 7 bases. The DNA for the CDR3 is TGTGCCACCAGTGATTCACGCCAGGGGGCGTCTAATGAGCAGTTCTTC. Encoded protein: CATSDSRQGASNEQFF.

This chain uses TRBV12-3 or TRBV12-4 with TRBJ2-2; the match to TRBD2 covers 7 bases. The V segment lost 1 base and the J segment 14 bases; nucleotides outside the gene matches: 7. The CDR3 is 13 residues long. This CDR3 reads CASSLELGGGLFF. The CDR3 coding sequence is TGTGCCAGCAGTTTAGAACTGGGGGGGGGTCTGTTTTTT.

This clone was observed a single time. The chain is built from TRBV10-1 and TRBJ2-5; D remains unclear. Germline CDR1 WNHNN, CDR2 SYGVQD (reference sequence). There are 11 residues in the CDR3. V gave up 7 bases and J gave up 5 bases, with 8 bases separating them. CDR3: CASTLPETQYF. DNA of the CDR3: TGCGCCAGCACCCTACCGGAGACCCAGTACTTC.

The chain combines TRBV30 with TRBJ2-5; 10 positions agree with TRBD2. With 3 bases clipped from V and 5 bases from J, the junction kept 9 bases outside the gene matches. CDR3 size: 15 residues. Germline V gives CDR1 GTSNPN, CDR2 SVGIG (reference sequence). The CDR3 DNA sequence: TGTGCCTGGAGGGGTCCAAGCGGGAGGGTGGAGACCCAGTACTTC. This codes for CAWRGPSGRVETQYF.

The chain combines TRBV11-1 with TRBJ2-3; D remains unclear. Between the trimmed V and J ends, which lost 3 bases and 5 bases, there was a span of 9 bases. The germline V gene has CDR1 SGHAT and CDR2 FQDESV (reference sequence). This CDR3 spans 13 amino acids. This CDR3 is CASSFRLEDTQYF. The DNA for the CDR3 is TGTGCCAGCAGCTTTAGGTTGGAAGATACGCAGTATTTT.

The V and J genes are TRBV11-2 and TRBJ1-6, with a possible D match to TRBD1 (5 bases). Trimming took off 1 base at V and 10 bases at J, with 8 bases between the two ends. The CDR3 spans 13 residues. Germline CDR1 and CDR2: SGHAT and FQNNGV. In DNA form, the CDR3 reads TGTGCCAGCAGCTTAGCGCAGGGCTCACCCCTCCACTTT. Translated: CASSLAQGSPLHF. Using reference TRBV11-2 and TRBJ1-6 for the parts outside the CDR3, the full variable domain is EAGVAQSPRYKIIEKRQSVAFWCNPISGHATLYWYQQILGQGPKLLIQFQNNGVVDDSQLPKDRFSAERLKGVDSTLKIQPAKLEDSAVYLCASSLAQGSPLHFGNGTRLTVT.

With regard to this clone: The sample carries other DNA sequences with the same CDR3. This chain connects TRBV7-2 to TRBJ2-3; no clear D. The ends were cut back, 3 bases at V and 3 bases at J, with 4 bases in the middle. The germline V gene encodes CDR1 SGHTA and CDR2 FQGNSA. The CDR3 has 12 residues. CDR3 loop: CASSFGTDTQYF. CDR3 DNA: TGTGCCAGCAGCTTTGGGACAGATACGCAGTATTTT.

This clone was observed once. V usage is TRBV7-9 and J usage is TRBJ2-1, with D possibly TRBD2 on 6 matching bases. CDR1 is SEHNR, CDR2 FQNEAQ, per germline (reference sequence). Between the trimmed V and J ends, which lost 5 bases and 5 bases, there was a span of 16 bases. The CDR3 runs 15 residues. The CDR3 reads CASSDTSRFNNEQFF. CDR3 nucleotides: TGTGCCAGCAGCGATACTAGCCGATTCAACAATGAGCAGTTCTTC.